This T cell receptor beta chain was identified in a study of cytomegalovirus exposure and HLA in healthy donors. V lost 3 bases, J lost 6 bases, and 9 bases lay in between. This CDR3 contains 12 residues. Germline V lookup: CDR1 SGHKS, CDR2 YYEKEE (reference sequence). Findings and caveats of the study: Researchers catalogued roughly 170 TCR beta chains as cytomegalovirus-associated. Reported results showed that the classifier diagnosed cytomegalovirus status with high specificity and sensitivity.

As regards this clone: Antigen: not known.

TCRdb keeps only in-frame clones here, not all; method: immunoSEQ multiplex PCR. Among over 150,000 clones, about 90% were seen once, and the ten largest hold approximately 2.9%. The V call is TRBV5-5, the J call TRBJ1-2; D is undetermined. The clonotype originates from a woman in her late teens or twenties in good health and CMV-seropositive. Sequences were obtained from PBMCs. The chain's CDR3 is CASSSSRDGYTF. The DNA for the CDR3 is TGTGCCAGCAGCTCGTCGAGGGATGGCTACACCTTC.